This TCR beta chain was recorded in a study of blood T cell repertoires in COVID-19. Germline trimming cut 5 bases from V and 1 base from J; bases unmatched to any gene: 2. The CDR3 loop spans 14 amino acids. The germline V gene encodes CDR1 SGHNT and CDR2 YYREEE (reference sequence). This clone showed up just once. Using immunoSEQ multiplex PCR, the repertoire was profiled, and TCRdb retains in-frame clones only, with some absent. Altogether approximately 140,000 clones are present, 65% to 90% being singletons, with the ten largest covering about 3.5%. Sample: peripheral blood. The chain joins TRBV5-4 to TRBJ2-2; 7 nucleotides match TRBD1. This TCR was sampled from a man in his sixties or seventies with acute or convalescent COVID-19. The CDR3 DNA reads TGTGCCAGCAGTGGACAGGAGAACACCGGGGAGCTGTTTTTT. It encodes CASSGQENTGELFF.